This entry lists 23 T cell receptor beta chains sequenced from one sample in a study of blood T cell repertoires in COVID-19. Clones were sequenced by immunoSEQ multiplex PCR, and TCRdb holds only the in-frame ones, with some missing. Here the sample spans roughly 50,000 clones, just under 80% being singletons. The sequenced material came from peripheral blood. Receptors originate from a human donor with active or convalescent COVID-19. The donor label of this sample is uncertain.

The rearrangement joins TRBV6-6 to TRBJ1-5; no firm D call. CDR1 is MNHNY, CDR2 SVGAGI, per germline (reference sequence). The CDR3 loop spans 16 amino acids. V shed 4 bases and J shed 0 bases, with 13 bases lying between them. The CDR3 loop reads CASSSPTLYSNQPQHF. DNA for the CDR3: TGTGCCAGCAGTTCACCGACACTGTATAGCAATCAGCCCCAGCATTTT.

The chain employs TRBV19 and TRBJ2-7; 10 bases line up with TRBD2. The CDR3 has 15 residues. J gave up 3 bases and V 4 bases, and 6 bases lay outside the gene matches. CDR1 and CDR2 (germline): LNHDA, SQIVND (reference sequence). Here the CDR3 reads CASSNQAGGLYEQYF. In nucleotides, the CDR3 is TGTGCCAGTAGTAATCAAGCGGGAGGGCTCTACGAGCAGTACTTC.

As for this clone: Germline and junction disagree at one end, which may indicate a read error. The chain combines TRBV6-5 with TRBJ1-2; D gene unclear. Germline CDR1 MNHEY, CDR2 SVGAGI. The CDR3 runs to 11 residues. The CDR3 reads CASRYYNGYTF. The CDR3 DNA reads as TGTGCCAGCAGATACTACAATGGCTACACCTTC.

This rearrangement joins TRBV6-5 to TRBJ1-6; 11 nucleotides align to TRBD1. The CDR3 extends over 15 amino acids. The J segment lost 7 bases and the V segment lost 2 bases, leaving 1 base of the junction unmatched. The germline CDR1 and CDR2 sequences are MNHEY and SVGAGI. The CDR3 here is CASSYRDRGNSPLHF. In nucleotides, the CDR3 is TGTGCCAGCAGTTACCGGGACAGGGGGAATTCACCCCTCCACTTT.

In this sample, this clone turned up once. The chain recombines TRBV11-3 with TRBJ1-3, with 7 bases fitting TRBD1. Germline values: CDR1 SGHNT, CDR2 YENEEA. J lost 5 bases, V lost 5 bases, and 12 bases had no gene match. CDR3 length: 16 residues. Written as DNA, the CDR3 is TGTGCCAGCAGCCAAGACGGGACAGCAGCCCGAAACACCATATATTTT. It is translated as CASSQDGTAARNTIYF.

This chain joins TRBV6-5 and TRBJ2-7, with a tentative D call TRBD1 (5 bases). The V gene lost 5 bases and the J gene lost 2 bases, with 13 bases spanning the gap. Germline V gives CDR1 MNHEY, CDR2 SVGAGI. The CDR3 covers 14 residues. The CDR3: CASSHEDNTYEQYF. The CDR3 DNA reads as TGTGCCAGCAGTCACGAGGACAATACCTACGAGCAGTACTTC.

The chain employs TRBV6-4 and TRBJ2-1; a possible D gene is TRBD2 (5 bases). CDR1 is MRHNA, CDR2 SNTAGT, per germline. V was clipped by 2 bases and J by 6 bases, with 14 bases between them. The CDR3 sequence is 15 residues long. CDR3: CASSDKRRGINEQFF. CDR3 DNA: TGTGCCAGCAGTGACAAAAGACGGGGTATCAATGAGCAGTTCTTC.

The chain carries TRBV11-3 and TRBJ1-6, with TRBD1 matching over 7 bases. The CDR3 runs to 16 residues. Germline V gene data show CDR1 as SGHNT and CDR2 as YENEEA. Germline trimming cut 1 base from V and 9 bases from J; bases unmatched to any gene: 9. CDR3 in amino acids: CASSLVAGTVGSPLHF. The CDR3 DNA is TGTGCCAGCAGCTTAGTCGCCGGGACAGTCGGTTCACCCCTCCACTTT.

The CDR3 nucleotides read TGTGCCAGTAGTCCAGACAGGGGAGTCAGTGAAGCTTTCTTT. It encodes CASSPDRGVSEAFF. The genes are TRBV19 and TRBJ1-1, with 8 bases that match TRBD1. J gave up 7 bases and V 5 bases, and 9 bases lay outside the gene matches. The germline CDR1 and CDR2 sequences are LNHDA and SQIVND (reference sequence). There are 14 residues in the CDR3.

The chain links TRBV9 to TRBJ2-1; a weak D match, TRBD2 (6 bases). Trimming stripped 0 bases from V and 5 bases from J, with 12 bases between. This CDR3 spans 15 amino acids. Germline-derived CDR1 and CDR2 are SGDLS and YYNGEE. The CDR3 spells CASSVGGNLNNEQFF. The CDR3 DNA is TGTGCCAGCAGCGTAGGCGGGAATTTGAACAATGAGCAGTTCTTC.

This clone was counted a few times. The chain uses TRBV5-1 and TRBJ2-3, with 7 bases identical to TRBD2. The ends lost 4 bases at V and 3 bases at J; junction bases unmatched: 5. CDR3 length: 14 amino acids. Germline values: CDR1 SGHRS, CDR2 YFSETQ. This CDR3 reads CASSPGGLTDTQYF. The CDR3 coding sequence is TGCGCCAGCAGCCCGGGGGGACTGACAGATACGCAGTATTTT.

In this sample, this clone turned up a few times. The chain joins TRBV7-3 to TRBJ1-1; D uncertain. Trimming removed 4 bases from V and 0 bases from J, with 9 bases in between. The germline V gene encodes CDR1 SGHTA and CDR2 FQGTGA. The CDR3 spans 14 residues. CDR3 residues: CASSSQTVNTEAFF. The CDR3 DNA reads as TGTGCCAGCAGCTCACAGACGGTGAACACTGAAGCTTTCTTT.

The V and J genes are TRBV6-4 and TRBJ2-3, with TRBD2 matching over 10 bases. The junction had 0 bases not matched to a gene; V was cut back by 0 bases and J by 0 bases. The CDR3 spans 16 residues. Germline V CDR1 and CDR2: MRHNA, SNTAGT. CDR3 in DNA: TGTGCCAGCAGTGACTCGACTAGCGGGAGCACAGATACGCAGTATTTT. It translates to CASSDSTSGSTDTQYF.

As DNA, the CDR3 is TGCAGCGTTGCGGTCCTACTGCTAAATGAGCAGTTCTTC. Amino acids: CSVAVLLLNEQFF. The chain carries TRBV29-1 and TRBJ2-1; D unclear. The germline CDR1 and CDR2 sequences are SQVTM and ANQGSEA. Trimming stripped 4 bases from V and 7 bases from J, with 14 bases between. This CDR3 comprises 13 residues.

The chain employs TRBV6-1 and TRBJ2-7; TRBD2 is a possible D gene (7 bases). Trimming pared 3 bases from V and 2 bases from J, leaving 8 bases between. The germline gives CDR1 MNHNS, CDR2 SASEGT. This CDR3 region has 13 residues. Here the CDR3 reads CASSDGGPYEQYF. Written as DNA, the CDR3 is TGTGCCAGCAGTGACGGGGGGCCCTACGAGCAGTACTTC.

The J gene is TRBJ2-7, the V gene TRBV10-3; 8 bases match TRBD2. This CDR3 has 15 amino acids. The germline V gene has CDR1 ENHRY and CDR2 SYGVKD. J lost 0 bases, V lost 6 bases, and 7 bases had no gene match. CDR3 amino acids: CAIRNGTSSSYEQYF. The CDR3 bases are TGTGCCATCAGGAACGGGACTAGTAGCTCCTACGAGCAGTACTTC.

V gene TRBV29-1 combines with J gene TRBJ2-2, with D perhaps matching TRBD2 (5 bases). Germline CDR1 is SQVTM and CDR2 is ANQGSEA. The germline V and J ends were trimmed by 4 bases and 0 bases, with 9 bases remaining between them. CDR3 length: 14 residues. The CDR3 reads CSVAQRTNTGELFF. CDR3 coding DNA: TGCAGCGTTGCACAGCGGACGAACACCGGGGAGCTGTTTTTT.

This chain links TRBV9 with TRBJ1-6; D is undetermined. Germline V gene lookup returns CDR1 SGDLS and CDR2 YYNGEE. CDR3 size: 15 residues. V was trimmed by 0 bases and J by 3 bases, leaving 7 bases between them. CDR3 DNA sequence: TGTGCCAGCAGCGTAGAGTCAGTCTATAATTCACCCCTCCACTTT. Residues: CASSVESVYNSPLHF.

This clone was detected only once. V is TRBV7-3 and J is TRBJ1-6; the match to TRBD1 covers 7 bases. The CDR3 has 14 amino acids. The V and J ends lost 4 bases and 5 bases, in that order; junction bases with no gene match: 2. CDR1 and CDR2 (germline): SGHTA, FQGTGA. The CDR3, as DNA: TGTGCCAGCAGCTCACAGGGGAATAATTCACCCCTCCACTTT. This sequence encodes CASSSQGNNSPLHF.

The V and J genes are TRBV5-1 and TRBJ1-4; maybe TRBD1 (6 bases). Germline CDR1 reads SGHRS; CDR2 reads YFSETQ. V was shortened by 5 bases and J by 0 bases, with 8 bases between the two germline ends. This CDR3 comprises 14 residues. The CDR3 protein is CASRDRTTNEKLFF. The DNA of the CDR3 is TGCGCCAGCAGAGACAGGACAACTAATGAAAAACTGTTTTTT.

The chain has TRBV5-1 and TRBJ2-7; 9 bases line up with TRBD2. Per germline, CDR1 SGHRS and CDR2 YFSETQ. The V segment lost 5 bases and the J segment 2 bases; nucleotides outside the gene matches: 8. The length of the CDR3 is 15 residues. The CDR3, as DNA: TGCGCCAGCAGGCCGCGCGGGGGGGCTACCTACGAGCAGTACTTC. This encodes CASRPRGGATYEQYF.

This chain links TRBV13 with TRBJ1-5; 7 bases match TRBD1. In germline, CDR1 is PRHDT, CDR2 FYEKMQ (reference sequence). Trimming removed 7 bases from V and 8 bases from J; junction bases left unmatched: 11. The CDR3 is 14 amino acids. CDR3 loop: CASTLQGLGEPQHF. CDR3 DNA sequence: TGTGCCAGCACCCTACAGGGGCTAGGAGAGCCCCAGCATTTT.

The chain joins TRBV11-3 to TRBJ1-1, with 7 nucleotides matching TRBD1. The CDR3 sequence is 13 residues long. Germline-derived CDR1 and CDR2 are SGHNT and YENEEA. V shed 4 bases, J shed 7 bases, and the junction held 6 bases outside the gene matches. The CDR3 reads CASSWGTVNEAFF. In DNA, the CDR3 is TGTGCCAGCAGCTGGGGGACAGTCAATGAAGCTTTCTTT.